This T cell receptor (beta chain) came from a study of blood T cell repertoires in COVID-19 (TCRdb year 2020). Regarding the complete study: Samples covering the acute and convalescent phases of COVID-19 were provided by collaborators in the United States, Italy and Spain. The material from the prospective study consisted of cDNA or gDNA derived from T cells, B-cell-depleted T cells, or PBMCs. A de-identified subject ID, COVID-19 status, age in years and sex were almost always included in the sample metadata. The repertoires were released in a freely available public database intended as a resource for research on the immune response to SARS-CoV-2. The dataset comprised deeply sampled blood TCRbeta repertoires from subjects exposed to, actively infected with, or recovered from COVID-19. Where available, HLA class I and class II types were taken from metadata supplied by the sample provider and were not determined by assay-based typing. The samples were drawn from two sources: the first 160 participants of the ongoing ImmuneRACE study, and fewer than 1,500 subjects contributed by 6 global collaborators.

Broader findings and caveats from the paper: How much clinical and demographic metadata was included differed by source and by participant, and the metadata was provided uncurated.

Comment on this clone: No cognate antigen has been identified for it. Base-call qualities are not available, and no considerably larger clone is one nucleotide away.

The collaborating institutions used their own protocols to collect whole blood in K2EDTA tubes. For TCRbeta analysis, collaborators shipped samples in one of three forms: frozen whole blood, isolated PBMCs, or DNA extracted from either of those sample types. The immunoSEQ Assay, a bias-controlled multiplex PCR, was used to amplify TCRbeta CDR3 regions from genomic DNA. From the authors' description of their analysis: The number of nucleated cells in each sample was estimated from the amplification of reference gene primers within the assay. Sequence reads were collapsed and filtered to measure the absolute abundance of every unique TCRbeta CDR3 rearrangement. For each sample, productive Simpson clonality was calculated as the square root of Simpson's diversity index over productive rearrangements. What TCRdb holds here is the immuneACCESS table cut down to in-frame rearrangements. Part of the clones is not present; checked against another copy, under half of the missing clones reflect an unresolved V gene, and the others are unexplained. V and J calls and clone size are as listed in that table; D and trimming were resolved from the DNA. For this sample there are 7,000 to 9,500 clones; approximately 86% appear just once. Together, the top ten hold around 8% of the sample.

The CDR3, cysteine through phenylalanine, is 13 amino acids long. Only the CDR3 portion is preserved as DNA: 39 bases, with reading frame beginning at the first base. V and J are truncated by 5 bases and 7 bases respectively, leaving an intervening sequence of 14 bases. The germline V gene (reference sequence) gives CDR1 as SEHNR and CDR2 as FQNEAQ. Sequences were obtained from peripheral blood. This receptor was taken from a human donor in a cohort sampled during active COVID-19. Recombination connected TRBV7-9 to TRBJ1-2; TRBD1 could be the D gene, as 6 bases match. The nucleotides read TGTGCCAGCAGCCATCGACAGGTCTCTGGCTACACCTTC. This sequence encodes CASSHRQVSGYTF.